The clone carrying this TCR beta chain was found many times. Distinct nucleotide sequences in the sample also encode this CDR3. These data are taken from a study of shared clonotypes between healthy human individuals. Here immunoSEQ multiplex PCR was the method, and the copy in TCRdb shows in-frame clones only, minus some. The sample comprises about a million clones, 77% of which are singletons, and 0.89% rests with the top ten. J lost 5 bases, V lost 4 bases, and 7 bases had no gene match. CDR1 is MDHEN and CDR2 is SYDVKM in the germline V gene. The CDR3 consists of 15 residues. This clonotype was obtained from a man aged 18 to 30 in good health. Some clones in this sample may be carry-over from other donors' samples. Input material: memory CD4+ T cells from PBMCs. Stated subset: CD45RA-negative fraction. V and J are TRBV28 and TRBJ2-4; 8 bases map to TRBD1. The CDR3 coding sequence is TGTGCCAGCAGTTCCTCGGGGACAGGAGAAAACATTCAGTACTTC. It translates to CASSSSGTGENIQYF.